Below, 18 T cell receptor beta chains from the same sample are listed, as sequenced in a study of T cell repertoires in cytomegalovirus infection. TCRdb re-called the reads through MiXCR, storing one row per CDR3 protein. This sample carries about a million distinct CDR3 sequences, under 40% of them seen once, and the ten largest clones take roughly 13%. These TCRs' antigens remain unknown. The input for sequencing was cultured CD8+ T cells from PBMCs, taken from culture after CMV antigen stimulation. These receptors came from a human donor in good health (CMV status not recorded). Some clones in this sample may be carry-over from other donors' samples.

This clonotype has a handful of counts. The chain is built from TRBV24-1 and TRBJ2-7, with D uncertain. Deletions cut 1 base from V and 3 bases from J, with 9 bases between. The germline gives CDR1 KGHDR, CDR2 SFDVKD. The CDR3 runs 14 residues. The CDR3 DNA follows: TGTGCCACCAGTGATTTAAGGGTACACTACGAGCAGTACTTC. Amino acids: CATSDLRVHYEQYF.

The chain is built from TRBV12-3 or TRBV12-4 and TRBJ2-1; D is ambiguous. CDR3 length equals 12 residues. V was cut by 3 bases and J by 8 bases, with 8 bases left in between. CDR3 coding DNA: TGTGCCAGCAGTTTCGCTACGGATGAGCAGTTCTTC. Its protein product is CASSFATDEQFF.

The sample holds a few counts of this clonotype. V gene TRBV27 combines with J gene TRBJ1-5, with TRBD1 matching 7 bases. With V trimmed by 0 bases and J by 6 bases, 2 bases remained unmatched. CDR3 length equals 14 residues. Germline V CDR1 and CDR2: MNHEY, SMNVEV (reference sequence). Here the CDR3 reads CASSLSWDSQPQHF. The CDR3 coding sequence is TGTGCCAGCAGTTTATCGTGGGACAGTCAGCCCCAGCATTTT.

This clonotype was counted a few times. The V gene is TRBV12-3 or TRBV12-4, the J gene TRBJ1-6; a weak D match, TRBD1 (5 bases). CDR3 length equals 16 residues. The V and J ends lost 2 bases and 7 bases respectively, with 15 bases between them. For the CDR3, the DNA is TGTGCCAGCAGTTTATGGGCAGGGTGGGAAAATTCACCCCTCCACTTT. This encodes CASSLWAGWENSPLHF.

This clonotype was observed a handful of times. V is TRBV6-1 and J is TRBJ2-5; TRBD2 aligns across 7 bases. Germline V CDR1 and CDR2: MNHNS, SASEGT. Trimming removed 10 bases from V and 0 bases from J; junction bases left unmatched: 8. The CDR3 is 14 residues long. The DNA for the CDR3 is TGTGCCACATGGGGGGGGGGATACCAAGAGACCCAGTACTTC. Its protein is CATWGGGYQETQYF.

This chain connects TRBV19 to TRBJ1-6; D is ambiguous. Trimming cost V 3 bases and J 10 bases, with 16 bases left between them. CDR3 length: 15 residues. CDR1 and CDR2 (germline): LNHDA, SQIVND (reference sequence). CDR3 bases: TGTGCCAGTAGTATGGGGAGGGAAAGTCGATCACCCCTCCACTTT. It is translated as CASSMGRESRSPLHF.

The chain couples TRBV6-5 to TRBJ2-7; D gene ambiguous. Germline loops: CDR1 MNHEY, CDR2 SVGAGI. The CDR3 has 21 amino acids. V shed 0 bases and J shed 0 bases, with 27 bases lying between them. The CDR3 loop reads CASSYSRPNTGPTRTSYEQYF. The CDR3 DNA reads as TGTGCCAGCAGTTACTCGCGACCAAACACCGGGCCCACCAGAACCTCCTACGAGCAGTACTTC.

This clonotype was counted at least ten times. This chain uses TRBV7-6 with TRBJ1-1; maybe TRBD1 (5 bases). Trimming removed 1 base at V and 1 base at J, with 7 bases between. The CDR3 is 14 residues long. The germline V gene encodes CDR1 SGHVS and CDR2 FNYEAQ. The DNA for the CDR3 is TGTGCCAGCAGCTTAGGAGGGGCGAACACTGAAGCTTTCTTT. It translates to CASSLGGANTEAFF.

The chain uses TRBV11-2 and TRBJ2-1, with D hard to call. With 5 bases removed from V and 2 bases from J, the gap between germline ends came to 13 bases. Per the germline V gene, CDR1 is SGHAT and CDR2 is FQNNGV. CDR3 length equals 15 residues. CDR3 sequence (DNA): TGTGCCAGCAGCCTTGAGCCGAAAGCCTACAATGAGCAGTTCTTC. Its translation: CASSLEPKAYNEQFF.

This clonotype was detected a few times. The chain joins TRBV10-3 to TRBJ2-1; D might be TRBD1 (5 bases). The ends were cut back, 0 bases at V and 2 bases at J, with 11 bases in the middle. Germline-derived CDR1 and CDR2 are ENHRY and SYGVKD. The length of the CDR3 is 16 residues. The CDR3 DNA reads TGTGCCATCAGTGAGTCCCAGGGATCCCCCTACAATGAGCAGTTCTTC. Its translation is CAISESQGSPYNEQFF.

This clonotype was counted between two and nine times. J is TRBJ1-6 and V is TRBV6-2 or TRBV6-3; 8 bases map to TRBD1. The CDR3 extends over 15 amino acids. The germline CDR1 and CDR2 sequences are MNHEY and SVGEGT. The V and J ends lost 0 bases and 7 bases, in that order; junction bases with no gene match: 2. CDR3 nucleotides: TGTGCCAGCAGTTACTCGGACAGGGAAAATTCACCCCTCCACTTT. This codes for CASSYSDRENSPLHF.

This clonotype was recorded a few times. CDR3: CASRVTSGTRGTDTQYF. The DNA of the CDR3 is TGTGCCAGCAGGGTAACAAGCGGGACTAGAGGCACAGATACGCAGTATTTT. The chain employs TRBV7-8 and TRBJ2-3; 8 bases are a match to TRBD2. The CDR3 runs 17 residues. Germline V gene data show CDR1 as SGHVS and CDR2 as FQNEAQ. V was clipped by 6 bases and J by 1 base; unmatched bases: 12.

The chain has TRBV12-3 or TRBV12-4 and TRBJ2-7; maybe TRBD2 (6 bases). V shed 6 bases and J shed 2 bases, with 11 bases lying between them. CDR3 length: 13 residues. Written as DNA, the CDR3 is TGTGCCAGCAGCCAGTGGGGGGCCTACGAGCAGTACTTC. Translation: CASSQWGAYEQYF.

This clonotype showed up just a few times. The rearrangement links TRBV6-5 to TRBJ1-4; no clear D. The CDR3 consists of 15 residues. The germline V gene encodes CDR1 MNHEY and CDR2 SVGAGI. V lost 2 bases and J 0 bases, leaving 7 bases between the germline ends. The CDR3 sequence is CASSYDGATNEKLFF. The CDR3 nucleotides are TGTGCCAGCAGTTACGATGGGGCAACTAATGAAAAACTGTTTTTT.

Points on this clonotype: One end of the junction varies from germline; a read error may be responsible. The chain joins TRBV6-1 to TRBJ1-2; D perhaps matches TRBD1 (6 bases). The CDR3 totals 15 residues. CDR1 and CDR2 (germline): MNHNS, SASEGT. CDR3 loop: CTSSEGTLSNYGYTF. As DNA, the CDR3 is TGTACCAGCAGTGAAGGGACATTGTCGAACTATGGCTACACCTTC.

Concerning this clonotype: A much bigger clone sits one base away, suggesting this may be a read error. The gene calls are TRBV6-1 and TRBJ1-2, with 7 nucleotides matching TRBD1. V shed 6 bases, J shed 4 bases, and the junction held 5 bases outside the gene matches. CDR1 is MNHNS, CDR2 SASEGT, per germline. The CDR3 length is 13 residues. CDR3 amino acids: CASSRDRFYGYTF. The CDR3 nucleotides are TGTGCCAGCAGCCGGGACAGATTCTATGGCTACACCTTC.

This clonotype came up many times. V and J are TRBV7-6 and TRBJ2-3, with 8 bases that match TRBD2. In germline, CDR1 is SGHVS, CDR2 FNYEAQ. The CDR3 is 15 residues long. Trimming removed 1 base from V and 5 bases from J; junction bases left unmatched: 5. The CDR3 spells CASSLDGRGGDTQYF. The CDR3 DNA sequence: TGTGCCAGCAGCTTAGATGGCCGGGGGGGAGATACGCAGTATTTT.

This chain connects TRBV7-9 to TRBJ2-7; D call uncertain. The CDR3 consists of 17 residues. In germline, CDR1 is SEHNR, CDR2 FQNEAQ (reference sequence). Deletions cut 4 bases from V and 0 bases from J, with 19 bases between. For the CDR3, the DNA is TGTGCCAGCAGCTCCTTCCTCGAGATCGAGAGCTCCTACGAGCAGTACTTC. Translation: CASSSFLEIESSYEQYF.